This TCR beta chain was sequenced in a study of response to subunit inactivated influenza vaccine. Germline CDR1 is MNHNY and CDR2 is SVGAGI (reference sequence). V lost 8 bases, J lost 1 base, and 7 bases lay in between. This CDR3 has 12 residues. TCRdb redid the calling of the RT-PCR reads with MiXCR, one entry per CDR3 protein. The sample lists around 200,000 distinct CDR3 sequences, roughly an eighth seen once, with about 28% in the top ten. This TCR came from a man aged 45-65 years who received an inactivated influenza vaccine. The chain uses TRBV6-6 and TRBJ2-3; D is undetermined. The sample consisted of CD8+ T cells sorted from PBMCs, taken 5 days after vaccination. The CDR3 bases are TGTGCCAGCTTGGCCGGCACAGATACGCAGTATTTT. Its translation is CASLAGTDTQYF.